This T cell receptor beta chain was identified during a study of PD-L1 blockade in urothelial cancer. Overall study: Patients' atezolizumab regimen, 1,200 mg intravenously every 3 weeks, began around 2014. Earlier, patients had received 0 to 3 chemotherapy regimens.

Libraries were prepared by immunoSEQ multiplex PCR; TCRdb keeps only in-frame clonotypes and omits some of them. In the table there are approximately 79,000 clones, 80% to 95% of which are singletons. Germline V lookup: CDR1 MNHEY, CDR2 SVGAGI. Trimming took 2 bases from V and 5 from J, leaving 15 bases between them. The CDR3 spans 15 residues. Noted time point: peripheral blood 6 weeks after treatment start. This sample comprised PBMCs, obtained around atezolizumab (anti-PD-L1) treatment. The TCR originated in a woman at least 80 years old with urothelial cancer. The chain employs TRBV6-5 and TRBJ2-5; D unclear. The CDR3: CASSYPASGQETQYF. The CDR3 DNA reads TGTGCCAGCAGTTACCCGGCCTCAGGTCAGGAGACCCAGTACTTC.